This T cell receptor beta chain was documented in a study of early T cells in non-severe SARS-CoV-2 infection. Study at large: Whole-blood bulk RNA, unsorted, was sequenced, and chains were unpaired. Whole-study findings and limits: Comparison of clonotypes with VDJdb favored anti-spike CD8 responses while missing private and CD4 specificities.

This clonotype has at least ten counts. Antigen unknown. TCRdb reprocessed the 5' RACE reads with MiXCR, giving one entry per CDR3 protein. The table includes 30,000 to 45,000 distinct CDR3 sequences, roughly 4.5% detected once. From germline, CDR1 is SGHDN and CDR2 FVKESK. The CDR3 covers 16 residues. V was cut by 1 base and J by 0 bases, with 12 bases left in between. Material for sequencing was whole blood. The clonotype comes from an adult who was a healthcare worker with PCR-confirmed SARS-CoV-2 infection or an uninfected control (not recorded which). The chain couples TRBV14 to TRBJ1-1, with D perhaps TRBD1 (5 bases). In DNA form, the CDR3 reads TGTGCCAGCAGCCAAGTGACAGCGTTCATGAACACTGAAGCTTTCTTT. Amino acids: CASSQVTAFMNTEAFF.